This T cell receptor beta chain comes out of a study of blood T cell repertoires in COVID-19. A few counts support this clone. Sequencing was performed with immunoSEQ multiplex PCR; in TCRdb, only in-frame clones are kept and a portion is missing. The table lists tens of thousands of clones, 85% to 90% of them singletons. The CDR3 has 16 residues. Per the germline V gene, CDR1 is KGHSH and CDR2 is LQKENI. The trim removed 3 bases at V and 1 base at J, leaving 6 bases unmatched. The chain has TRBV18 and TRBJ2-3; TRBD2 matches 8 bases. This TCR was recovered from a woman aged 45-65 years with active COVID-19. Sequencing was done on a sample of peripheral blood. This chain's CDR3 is CASSPKLAARTDTQYF. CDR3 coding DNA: TGTGCCAGCTCACCCAAACTAGCGGCTCGCACAGATACGCAGTATTTT.